A selection of T cell receptor beta chains follows, all from one sample in a study of OX40 agonist ivuxolimab in advanced cancers. Data came from immunoSEQ multiplex PCR; TCRdb stores just in-frame clones and leaves some out. The table includes 90,000 to 120,000 clones, 90% detected once. The source was CD4+ or CD8+ T cells sorted from blood, collected in a trial of the OX40 agonist ivuxolimab. Receptors were obtained from an adult with an advanced solid tumor such as melanoma, head and neck, liver or kidney cancer. Each CDR3 is given with its conserved first and last residue. A D gene is named only where the DNA matches it firmly.

CDR3 length	V gene	D gene	J gene	CDR3 DNA	CDR3 protein
17	TRBV7-8	.	TRBJ1-4	TGTGCCAGCAGCTTATCGTCCGGGGGCCGGGGTAATGAAAAACTGTTTTTT	CASSLSSGGRGNEKLFF
14	TRBV2	TRBD1	TRBJ2-3	TGTGCCAGCAGTGGGGACAGTTTGACAGATACGCAGTATTTT	CASSGDSLTDTQYF
14	TRBV28	.	TRBJ1-3	TGTGCCAGCTTACGCATCAACTCTGGAAACACCATATATTTT	CASLRINSGNTIYF
15	TRBV4-3	.	TRBJ2-7	TGCGCCAGCAGCCACGCGCTAGGGACTGGCTACGAGCAGTACTTC	CASSHALGTGYEQYF
13	TRBV5-1	.	TRBJ2-5	TGCGCCAGCAGCCGAAGCAGGGAAGAGACCCAGTACTTC	CASSRSREETQYF
14	TRBV5-1	.	TRBJ1-3	TGCGCCAGCAGCCCGGACACCTCTGGAAACACCATATATTTT	CASSPDTSGNTIYF
14	TRBV19	.	TRBJ1-5	TGTGCCAGTAGTATAGGGGTGGGAAATCAGCCCCAGCATTTT	CASSIGVGNQPQHF
16	TRBV14	TRBD1	TRBJ2-1	TGTGCCAGCAGAGAACTCGGGACAGGGAAGGATAATGAGCAGTTCTTC	CASRELGTGKDNEQFF
13	TRBV30	.	TRBJ2-5	TGTGCCTACGTCAGTCAGGGACAAGAGACCCAGTACTTC	CAYVSQGQETQYF
15	TRBV29-1	TRBD2	TRBJ2-3	TGCAGCGCCCCAGGGAGTCCTAGCGGGGGGGCTACGCAGTATTTT	CSAPGSPSGGATQYF
16	TRBV4-1	.	TRBJ2-1	TGCGCCAGCAGCCAAGAATGGGGTCGGGGCTACAATGAGCAGTTCTTC	CASSQEWGRGYNEQFF
16	TRBV6-6	.	TRBJ1-5	TGTGCCAGCATCCCCGGTGGGGCAGTTAGCAATCAGCCCCAGCATTTT	CASIPGGAVSNQPQHF
14	TRBV5-1	.	TRBJ2-7	TGCGCCAGCAGCTTGGAGGCAGGCCCAGGCGAGCAGTACTTC	CASSLEAGPGEQYF
13	TRBV7-8	TRBD2	TRBJ2-1	TGTGCCAGCAGAAAGCGGGGGTGGAATGAGCAGTTCTTC	CASRKRGWNEQFF
13	TRBV6-5	.	TRBJ2-5	TGTGCCAGCAGTTACAAAGAGCGGGAGACCCAGTACTTC	CASSYKERETQYF